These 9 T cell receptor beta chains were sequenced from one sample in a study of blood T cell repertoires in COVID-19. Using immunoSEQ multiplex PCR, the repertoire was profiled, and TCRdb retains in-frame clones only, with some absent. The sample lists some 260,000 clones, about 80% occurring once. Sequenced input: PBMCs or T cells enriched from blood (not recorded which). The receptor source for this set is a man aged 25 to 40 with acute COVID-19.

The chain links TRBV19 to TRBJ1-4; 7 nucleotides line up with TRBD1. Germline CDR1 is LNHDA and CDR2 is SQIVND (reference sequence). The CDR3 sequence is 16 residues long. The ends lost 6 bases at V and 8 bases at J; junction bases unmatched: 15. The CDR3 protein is CASRSGTAGGIEKLFF. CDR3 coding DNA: TGTGCCAGTAGATCCGGGACGGCAGGGGGAATCGAAAAACTGTTTTTT.

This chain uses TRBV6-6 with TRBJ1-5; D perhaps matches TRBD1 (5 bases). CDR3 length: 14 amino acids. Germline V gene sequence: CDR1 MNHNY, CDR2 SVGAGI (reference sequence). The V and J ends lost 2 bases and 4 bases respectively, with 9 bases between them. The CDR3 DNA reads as TGTGCCAGCAGTTACGACAGTTCGAATCAGCCCCAGCATTTT. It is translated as CASSYDSSNQPQHF.

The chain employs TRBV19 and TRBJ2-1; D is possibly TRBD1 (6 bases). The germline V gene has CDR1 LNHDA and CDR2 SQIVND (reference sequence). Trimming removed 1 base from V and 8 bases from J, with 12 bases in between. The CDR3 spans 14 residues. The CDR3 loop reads CASSIVRGTYEQFF. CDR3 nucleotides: TGTGCCAGTAGTATAGTGAGGGGGACGTATGAGCAGTTCTTC.

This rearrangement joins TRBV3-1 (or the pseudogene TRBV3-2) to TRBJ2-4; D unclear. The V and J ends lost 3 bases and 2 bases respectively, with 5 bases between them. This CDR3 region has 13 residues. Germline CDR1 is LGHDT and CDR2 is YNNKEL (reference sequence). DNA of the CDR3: TGTGCCAGCAGCCAGGGCTCCAAAAACATTCAGTACTTC. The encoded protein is CASSQGSKNIQYF.

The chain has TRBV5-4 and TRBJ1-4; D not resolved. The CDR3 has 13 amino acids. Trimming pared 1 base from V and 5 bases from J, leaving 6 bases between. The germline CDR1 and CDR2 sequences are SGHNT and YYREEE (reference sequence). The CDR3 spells CASSLSQNEKLFF. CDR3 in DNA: TGTGCCAGCAGCTTGAGTCAGAATGAAAAACTGTTTTTT.

In DNA form, the CDR3 reads TGTGCCAGCAGCATCCTGACAGGGGGCGCGCACACCGGGGAGCTGTTTTTT. Translation gives CASSILTGGAHTGELFF. The chain combines TRBV11-2 with TRBJ2-2; 10 bases are shared with TRBD1. The germline gives CDR1 SGHAT, CDR2 FQNNGV. This CDR3 spans 17 amino acids. After removal of 5 bases from V and 3 bases from J, the junction contained 9 bases not matched to a gene.

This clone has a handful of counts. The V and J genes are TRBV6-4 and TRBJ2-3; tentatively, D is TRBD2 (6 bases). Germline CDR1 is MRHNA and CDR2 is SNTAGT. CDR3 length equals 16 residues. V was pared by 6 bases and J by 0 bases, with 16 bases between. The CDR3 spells CASSPSSGSSTDTQYF. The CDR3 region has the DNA TGTGCCAGCAGCCCGTCGAGCGGGTCTAGCACAGATACGCAGTATTTT.

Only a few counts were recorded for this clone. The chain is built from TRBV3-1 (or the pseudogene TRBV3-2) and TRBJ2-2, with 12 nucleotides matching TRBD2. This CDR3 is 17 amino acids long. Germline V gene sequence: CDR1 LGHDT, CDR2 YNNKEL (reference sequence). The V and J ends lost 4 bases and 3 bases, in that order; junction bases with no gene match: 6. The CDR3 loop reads CASSPGLAGRDTGELFF. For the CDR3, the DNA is TGTGCCAGCAGCCCCGGACTAGCGGGAAGGGACACCGGGGAGCTGTTTTTT.

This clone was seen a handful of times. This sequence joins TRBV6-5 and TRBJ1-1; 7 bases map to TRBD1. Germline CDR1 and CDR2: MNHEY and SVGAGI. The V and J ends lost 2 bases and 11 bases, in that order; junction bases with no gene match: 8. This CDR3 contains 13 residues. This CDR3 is CASSYTDREDAFF. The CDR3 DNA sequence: TGTGCCAGCAGTTACACCGACAGGGAGGACGCTTTCTTT.